This T cell receptor (beta chain) was sequenced during a study of Graves' ophthalmopathy and Graves' hyperthyroidism. The CDR3 has 11 residues. Germline CDR1 and CDR2: SQVTM and ANQGSEA. Clinical symptoms, serum thyroxine, TRAb, thyroid ultrasound and orbital computed tomography determined diagnosis. In regard to this clonotype: No antigen is known for it.

Study-wide findings and caveats: Sensitivity reached 60% to 71% and specificity 72% to 80% when the model predicted ophthalmopathy progression.

The TCR beta CDR3 regions underwent amplification from RNA transcripts. In the first round, RT-PCR was carried out with HTBI primers, and a multiplex PCR formed the second round. TCRdb fed the multiplex PCR reads into MiXCR, producing one record per CDR3 protein. The data hold about 1.1 million distinct CDR3 sequences, with 35% to 40% observed a single time. The sample taken for sequencing was peripheral blood or thyroid tissue (not recorded which). The rearrangement uses TRBV29-1 and TRBJ2-5; D is uncertain. The J call may be incorrect, as the DNA end agrees better with TRBJ2-1. The sequence came from an adult man with Graves' hyperthyroidism. Here the CDR3 DNA reads TGCAGCGTTGAGGTAGGGAATGAGCAGTTCTTC. Amino acid sequence: CSVEVGNEQFF.